The 18 T cell receptor beta chains presented below share a single source sample, sequenced in a study of CD8 T cells in Susac syndrome. RNA was extracted with the RNeasy kit, and a quantity of about 0.45 to 1 ug was reverse transcribed using random hexamers. MiXCR was run by TCRdb on the immunoSEQ multiplex PCR reads, yielding one entry per CDR3 protein. The repertoire has 150,000 to 200,000 distinct CDR3 sequences, around 93% of them found once; the top ten carry roughly 0.15%. Sequenced sample: CD8+ T cells from PBMCs. These receptors came from a human donor with Susac syndrome.

This chain connects TRBV6-5 to TRBJ2-1, with unresolved D. CDR1 MNHEY and CDR2 SVGAGI come from the germline V gene. Trimming pared 5 bases from V and 4 bases from J, leaving 12 bases between. There are 14 residues in the CDR3. The CDR3 reads CASSPSDAYNEQFF. As DNA, the CDR3 is TGTGCCAGCAGTCCTTCGGACGCGTACAATGAGCAGTTCTTC.

This clonotype was found a few times. V usage is TRBV12-3 or TRBV12-4 and J usage is TRBJ2-1; D may correspond to TRBD1 or TRBD2 (5 bases each). Trimming shortened V by 3 bases and J by 8 bases, and 5 bases separated the two germline ends. This CDR3 contains 11 residues. For the CDR3, the DNA is TGTGCCAGCAGTTTGGGGGATGAGCAGTTCTTC. Translated, it gives CASSLGDEQFF.

CDR3 loop: CASSQDRTGASTEAFF. CDR3 nucleotide sequence: TGCGCCAGCAGCCAAGATCGTACAGGGGCGAGCACTGAAGCTTTCTTT. The chain is built from TRBV4-1 and TRBJ1-1, with 7 bases lining up with TRBD1. V was pared by 0 bases and J by 4 bases, with 8 bases of the junction left unmatched. Germline CDR1 MGHRA, CDR2 YSYEKL. This CDR3 has 16 amino acids.

The J gene is TRBJ2-7, the V gene TRBV4-1; the match to TRBD1 covers 8 bases. This CDR3 contains 16 residues. V shed 0 bases, J shed 3 bases, and the junction held 7 bases outside the gene matches. Germline V gene data show CDR1 as MGHRA and CDR2 as YSYEKL. CDR3 residues: CASSQDRRQGIYEQYF. The CDR3 DNA sequence: TGCGCCAGCAGCCAAGATCGGAGACAGGGGATCTACGAGCAGTACTTC.

The chain carries TRBV19 and TRBJ2-7; D possibly uses TRBD1 or TRBD2 (5 bases each). Germline-derived CDR1 and CDR2 are LNHDA and SQIVND (reference sequence). V gave up 7 bases and J gave up 5 bases, with 12 bases separating them. The CDR3 is made up of 12 amino acids. CDR3 sequence (DNA): TGTGCCAGTATGGGGCTGGAGGACGAGCAGTACTTC. It encodes CASMGLEDEQYF.

The chain joins TRBV30 to TRBJ1-1; tentatively, D is TRBD1 (6 bases). CDR3 length: 15 residues. Germline V lookup: CDR1 GTSNPN, CDR2 SVGIG (reference sequence). V lost 0 bases, J lost 0 bases, and 11 bases lay in between. The CDR3: CAWSVPGDMNTEAFF. The CDR3 DNA reads as TGTGCCTGGAGTGTCCCGGGGGACATGAACACTGAAGCTTTCTTT.

This rearrangement joins TRBV5-1 to TRBJ2-2; 11 bases are shared with TRBD2. The V segment lost 4 bases and the J segment 1 base; nucleotides outside the gene matches: 3. Looked up from germline, CDR1 is SGHRS and CDR2 is YFSETQ. The CDR3 extends over 16 amino acids. CDR3 nucleotide sequence: TGCGCCAGCAGCCCGGGACTAGCGGAGAACACCGGGGAGCTGTTTTTT. This sequence encodes CASSPGLAENTGELFF.

This clonotype occurred once. The chain employs TRBV24-1 and TRBJ2-2; perhaps D is TRBD1 or TRBD2 (5 bases each). Trimming took 1 base from V and 2 from J, leaving 10 bases between them. This CDR3 comprises 16 residues. Per the germline V gene, CDR1 is KGHDR and CDR2 is SFDVKD. The CDR3 loop is CATSDFSGTNTGELFF. As DNA, the CDR3 is TGTGCCACCAGTGATTTTTCGGGGACCAACACCGGGGAGCTGTTTTTT.

The chain has TRBV28 and TRBJ1-1, with D possibly being TRBD1 (5 bases). Germline CDR1 and CDR2: MDHEN and SYDVKM. V lost 2 bases, J lost 0 bases, and 10 bases lay in between. This CDR3 is built from 15 residues. The CDR3 sequence: CASSLTDRMNTEAFF. The CDR3 coding sequence is TGTGCCAGCAGTTTAACTGACAGAATGAACACTGAAGCTTTCTTT. Variable domain in full (rest from reference TRBV28 and TRBJ1-1): DVKVTQSSRYLVKRTGEKVFLECVQDMDHENMFWYRQDPGLGLRLIYFSYDVKMKEKGDIPEGYSVSREKKERFSLILESASTNQTSMYLCASSLTDRMNTEAFFGQGTRLTVV.

The rearrangement joins TRBV6-5 to TRBJ1-2; D uncertain. V was shortened by 8 bases and J by 5 bases, with 15 bases between the two germline ends. This CDR3 is built from 13 residues. Germline CDR1 reads MNHEY; CDR2 reads SVGAGI. CDR3 in DNA: TGTGCCAGCTCCTGGGCAGCAGAATATGGCTACACCTTC. As protein: CASSWAAEYGYTF.

This clonotype was seen once. The rearrangement links TRBV4-2 to TRBJ2-1, with a tentative D call TRBD2 (5 bases). V gave up 1 base and J gave up 6 bases, with 16 bases separating them. Germline assignment: CDR1 LGHNA and CDR2 YNFKEQ. CDR3 length equals 16 residues. This CDR3 reads CASSQGVSGGGNEQFF. CDR3 sequence (DNA): TGTGCCAGCAGCCAAGGGGTGAGCGGAGGAGGCAATGAGCAGTTCTTC.

The chain employs TRBV24-1 and TRBJ2-1; D unresolved. The ends were cut back, 6 bases at V and 7 bases at J, with 12 bases in the middle. CDR3 size: 13 residues. Germline CDR1 KGHDR, CDR2 SFDVKD. The CDR3 spells CATSIGFGNEQFF. The DNA for the CDR3 is TGTGCCACCAGTATAGGGTTTGGGAATGAGCAGTTCTTC.

This clonotype was recorded once. V gene TRBV12-3 or TRBV12-4 combines with J gene TRBJ2-1; 9 bases match TRBD2. J was trimmed by 5 bases and V by 3 bases; bases with no gene match: 5. The CDR3 runs 15 residues. The CDR3 is CASSFRGGADNEQFF. DNA of the CDR3: TGTGCCAGCAGTTTCCGCGGGGGGGCCGACAATGAGCAGTTCTTC.

The chain recombines TRBV20-1 with TRBJ2-2; D unclear. Per germline, CDR1 DFQATT and CDR2 SNEGSKA (reference sequence). V was pared by 0 bases and J by 4 bases, with 9 bases between. This CDR3 spans 14 amino acids. Here the CDR3 DNA reads TGCAGTGCTAGAGATCTAGATTTCACCGGGGAGCTGTTTTTT. This sequence encodes CSARDLDFTGELFF.

V and J are TRBV27 and TRBJ2-3; a possible D gene is TRBD1 (6 bases). The CDR3 runs 15 residues. With 4 bases removed from V and 2 bases from J, the gap between germline ends came to 13 bases. Per germline, CDR1 MNHEY and CDR2 SMNVEV (reference sequence). CDR3 region: CASSWSTGPTDTQYF. The CDR3 DNA follows: TGTGCCAGCAGTTGGTCGACAGGACCCACAGATACGCAGTATTTT.

This chain connects TRBV28 to TRBJ2-7, with 12 bases lining up with TRBD2. The CDR3 extends over 16 amino acids. Germline assignment: CDR1 MDHEN and CDR2 SYDVKM. V lost 6 bases, J lost 1 base, and 7 bases stayed unmatched. The CDR3 here is CASSPQLAGGSYEQYF. For the CDR3, the DNA is TGTGCCAGCAGCCCACAACTAGCGGGAGGATCCTACGAGCAGTACTTC.

The chain joins TRBV28 to TRBJ2-7; 11 nucleotides match TRBD1. CDR1 is MDHEN and CDR2 is SYDVKM in the germline V gene. J lost 4 bases, V lost 6 bases, and 5 bases had no gene match. The CDR3 is made up of 14 amino acids. The CDR3 protein is CASSRTGGEYEQYF. For the CDR3, the DNA is TGTGCCAGCAGCCGGACAGGGGGCGAGTACGAGCAGTACTTC.

The CDR3 sequence is CASSSGTSVQETQYF. Written as DNA, the CDR3 is TGTGCCAGCAGTTCCGGGACTAGCGTCCAAGAGACCCAGTACTTC. The V call is TRBV5-5, the J call TRBJ2-5; 10 bases align to TRBD2. This CDR3 region has 15 residues. The V gene's germline CDR1 is SGHKS and CDR2 YYEKEE (reference sequence). Unmatched junction bases numbered 5, after V lost 5 bases and J lost 1 base.